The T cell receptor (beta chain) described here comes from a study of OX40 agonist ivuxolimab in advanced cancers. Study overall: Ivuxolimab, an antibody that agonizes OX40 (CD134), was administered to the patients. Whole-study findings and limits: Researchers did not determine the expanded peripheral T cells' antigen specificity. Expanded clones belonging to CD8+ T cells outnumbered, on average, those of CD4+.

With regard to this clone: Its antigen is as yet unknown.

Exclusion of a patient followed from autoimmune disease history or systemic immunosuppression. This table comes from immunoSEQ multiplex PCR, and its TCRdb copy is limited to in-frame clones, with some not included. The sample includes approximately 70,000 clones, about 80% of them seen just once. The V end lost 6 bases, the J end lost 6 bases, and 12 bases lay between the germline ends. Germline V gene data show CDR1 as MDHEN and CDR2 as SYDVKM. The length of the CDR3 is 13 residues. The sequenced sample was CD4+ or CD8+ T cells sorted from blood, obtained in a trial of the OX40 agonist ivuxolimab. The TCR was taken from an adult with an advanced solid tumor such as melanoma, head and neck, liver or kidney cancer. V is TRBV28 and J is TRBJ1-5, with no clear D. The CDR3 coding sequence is TGTGCCAGCAGGTTAAGATCTTTTCAGCCCCAGCATTTT. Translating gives CASRLRSFQPQHF.